This entry lists 28 T cell receptor beta chains sequenced from one sample in a study of T cell responses to AZD1222 COVID-19 vaccine. Assay used: immunoSEQ multiplex PCR; TCRdb lists only in-frame clones, some missing. The repertoire holds 130,000 to 150,000 clones, approximately 89% seen once, with roughly 3.5% in the top ten. The sequenced sample was peripheral blood, obtained on day 0 of MenACWY control vaccination. The source of these receptors is an adult in good health.

V and J are TRBV5-1 and TRBJ2-7; 8 bases align to TRBD1. The ends lost 0 bases at V and 0 bases at J; junction bases unmatched: 5. Germline V gene lookup returns CDR1 SGHRS and CDR2 YFSETQ. The CDR3 length is 16 residues. CDR3 sequence reads: CASSLGGQASSYEQYF. CDR3 in DNA: TGCGCCAGCAGCTTGGGGGGACAGGCTAGCTCCTACGAGCAGTACTTC.

This rearrangement joins TRBV4-3 to TRBJ1-4; 9 nucleotides line up with TRBD1. Per the germline V gene, CDR1 is LGHNA and CDR2 is YSLEER. With 4 bases clipped from V and 0 bases from J, the junction kept 18 bases outside the gene matches. The CDR3 runs to 21 residues. Here the CDR3 reads CASSRPSYLRQGVATNEKLFF. For the CDR3, the DNA is TGCGCCAGCAGCCGCCCGTCCTACCTTAGACAGGGGGTTGCAACTAATGAAAAACTGTTTTTT.

CDR3 nucleotides: TGTGCCAGCAGCTTAGGTCGGGTAGGGGAGACCCAGTACTTC. This gives the protein CASSLGRVGETQYF. V and J are TRBV7-3 and TRBJ2-5; D is unclear. V was clipped by 2 bases and J by 5 bases, with 12 bases between them. In germline, CDR1 is SGHTA, CDR2 FQGTGA. The CDR3 is 14 amino acids. Drawing the rest from reference TRBV7-3 and TRBJ2-5, the complete variable domain is GAGVSQTPSNKVTEKGKYVELRCDPISGHTALYWYRQSLGQGPEFLIYFQGTGAADDSGLPNDRFFAVRPEGSVSTLKIQRTERGDSAVYLCASSLGRVGETQYFGPGTRLLVL.

V is TRBV7-8 and J is TRBJ1-2; TRBD1 might be the D (5 bases). V lost 4 bases, J lost 8 bases, and 11 bases lay in between. The length of the CDR3 is 12 residues. Germline values: CDR1 SGHVS, CDR2 FQNEAQ. The CDR3 coding sequence is TGTGCCAGCAGCTCCTCAGGGTACGGCTACACCTTC. Translation: CASSSSGYGYTF.

V usage is TRBV7-9 and J usage is TRBJ1-2, with D unclear. The V end was cut by 0 bases, the J end by 4 bases, with 6 bases between. The CDR3 length is 13 residues. The germline CDR1 and CDR2 sequences are SEHNR and FQNEAQ (reference sequence). CDR3 protein: CASSLATFYGYTF. In DNA form, the CDR3 reads TGTGCCAGCAGCTTAGCCACGTTCTATGGCTACACCTTC.

This clone was counted between two and nine times. The chain is built from TRBV21-1 and TRBJ1-4. TRBV21-1 is a recognized pseudogene. The CDR3 is 16 amino acids. CDR3 region: CASSPEKGSGDEKLFF. CDR3 in DNA: TGTGCCAGCAGCCCAGAAAAGGGGAGCGGTGATGAAAAACTGTTTTTT.

The chain employs TRBV6-5 and TRBJ2-1; the D is unclear. V lost 4 bases and J 5 bases, leaving 15 bases between the germline ends. CDR1 MNHEY and CDR2 SVGAGI come from the germline V gene. CDR3 size: 15 residues. CDR3 protein: CASSSRLLGNNEQFF. The CDR3 DNA reads as TGTGCCAGCAGTTCGCGTCTCCTAGGGAACAATGAGCAGTTCTTC.

The rearrangement joins TRBV7-2 to TRBJ1-6, with a tentative D call TRBD1 (6 bases). The CDR3 covers 15 residues. Germline V lookup: CDR1 SGHTA, CDR2 FQGNSA. Trimming removed 7 bases from V and 6 bases from J, with 16 bases in between. CDR3 DNA sequence: TGTGCCAGCACTGCGAACAGGGTGGTTAATTCACCCCTCCACTTT. Protein: CASTANRVVNSPLHF.

V is TRBV11-3 and J is TRBJ2-1, with D possibly TRBD1 on 6 matching bases. This CDR3 has 15 residues. Trimming left V 5 bases short and J 0 bases short, with 11 bases between. Germline V gene lookup returns CDR1 SGHNT and CDR2 YENEEA. In DNA form, the CDR3 reads TGTGCCAGCAGCCCTCAAGGGGGCTCCTACAATGAGCAGTTCTTC. Translating it yields CASSPQGGSYNEQFF.

This chain joins TRBV19 and TRBJ1-1, with D possibly TRBD1 on 5 matching bases. Germline CDR1 is LNHDA and CDR2 is SQIVND (reference sequence). CDR3 length: 13 amino acids. Trimming removed 6 bases at V and 2 bases at J, with 10 bases between. In nucleotides, the CDR3 is TGTGCCAGTAGGCCCCAGGGTAACACTGAAGCTTTCTTT. It codes for CASRPQGNTEAFF.

The genes are TRBV5-1 and TRBJ2-5; 8 bases map to TRBD2. This CDR3 region has 13 residues. Looked up from germline, CDR1 is SGHRS and CDR2 is YFSETQ. The trim removed 6 bases at V and 5 bases at J, leaving 6 bases unmatched. CDR3 in DNA: TGCGCCAGCACCCCGCCGGGGGGGGAGACCCAGTACTTC. Protein product: CASTPPGGETQYF. Complete variable domain (other parts from reference TRBV5-1 and TRBJ2-5): KAGVTQTPRYLIKTRGQQVTLSCSPISGHRSVSWYQQTPGQGLQFLFEYFSETQRNKGNFPGRFSGRQFSNSRSEMNVSTLELGDSALYLCASTPPGGETQYFGPGTRLLVL.

This clone occurred once. The rearrangement uses TRBV3-1 (or the pseudogene TRBV3-2) and TRBJ1-1; tentative D call: TRBD1 (6 bases). The germline CDR1 and CDR2 sequences are LGHDT and YNNKEL (reference sequence). Trimming took off 3 bases at V and 10 bases at J, with 12 bases between the two ends. This CDR3 has 12 residues. The CDR3 is CASSQGGAGAFF. CDR3 bases: TGTGCCAGCAGCCAGGGGGGCGCAGGAGCTTTCTTT.

The chain carries TRBV7-9 and TRBJ1-1, with D possibly being TRBD1 (5 bases). The ends were cut back, 5 bases at V and 8 bases at J, with 12 bases in the middle. The CDR3 length is 12 residues. Germline V gives CDR1 SEHNR, CDR2 FQNEAQ (reference sequence). The chain's CDR3 is CASSQGRGEAFF. Here the CDR3 DNA reads TGTGCCAGCAGCCAGGGACGGGGAGAAGCTTTCTTT.

The rearrangement uses TRBV3-1 (or the pseudogene TRBV3-2) and TRBJ1-2, with unresolved D. Trimming removed 4 bases from V and 8 bases from J, with 17 bases in between. Germline assignment: CDR1 LGHDT and CDR2 YNNKEL (reference sequence). This CDR3 comprises 14 residues. The CDR3 region is CASSPGRTKGGYTF. The CDR3 coding sequence is TGTGCCAGCAGCCCCGGCAGGACGAAAGGGGGCTACACCTTC.

The chain joins TRBV6-4 to TRBJ2-5; TRBD1 matches at 9 bases. The germline gives CDR1 MRHNA, CDR2 SNTAGT. The CDR3 totals 15 residues. V lost 4 bases and J lost 3; bases outside the gene matches: 6. CDR3 in amino acids: CASSANTGGEETQYF. The CDR3 bases are TGTGCCAGCAGTGCAAATACAGGGGGCGAAGAGACCCAGTACTTC.

This rearrangement joins TRBV7-2 to TRBJ2-7, with a tentative D call TRBD2 (6 bases). The CDR3 loop spans 14 amino acids. V gave up 6 bases and J gave up 0 bases, with 12 bases separating them. The germline V gene has CDR1 SGHTA and CDR2 FQGNSA. This CDR3 reads CASSPGTLSYEQYF. The CDR3 bases are TGTGCCAGCAGTCCAGGGACTCTCTCCTACGAGCAGTACTTC.

The J gene is TRBJ2-3, the V gene TRBV7-3; D tentatively fits TRBD1 or TRBD2 (5 bases each). V was pared by 4 bases and J by 7 bases, with 18 bases between. CDR3 length equals 15 residues. The germline V gene encodes CDR1 SGHTA and CDR2 FQGTGA. The CDR3 reads CASSSEPGPSHTQYF. CDR3 coding DNA: TGTGCCAGCAGCTCGGAACCGGGACCCTCACATACGCAGTATTTT.

This chain connects TRBV6-5 to TRBJ2-7, with TRBD1 matching 10 bases. The J segment lost 3 bases and the V segment lost 5 bases, leaving 7 bases of the junction unmatched. The CDR3 totals 15 residues. In germline, CDR1 is MNHEY, CDR2 SVGAGI. The CDR3 sequence: CASSPDRDRGYEQYF. CDR3 in DNA: TGTGCCAGCAGTCCAGACCGGGACAGGGGCTACGAGCAGTACTTC.

The chain recombines TRBV27 with TRBJ1-5; TRBD1 agrees at 9 bases. The CDR3 spans 16 residues. Losses at the gene ends were 6 bases for V and 6 bases for J; bases not matched to a gene: 12. Germline CDR1 reads MNHEY; CDR2 reads SMNVEV (reference sequence). The CDR3 is CASRPRTGAHGQPQHF. Written as DNA, the CDR3 is TGTGCCAGCAGACCCAGGACAGGGGCGCATGGTCAGCCCCAGCATTTT.

This clone came up once. V gene TRBV28 combines with J gene TRBJ1-2; the match to TRBD1 covers 12 bases. The CDR3 contains 17 residues. V was clipped by 5 bases and J by 6 bases; unmatched bases: 13. The germline V gene has CDR1 MDHEN and CDR2 SYDVKM. The CDR3 region is CASSGTGDRGRLNGYTF. CDR3 coding DNA: TGTGCCAGCAGTGGCACCGGGGACAGGGGGCGATTGAATGGCTACACCTTC.

The V call is TRBV5-1, the J call TRBJ2-5, with 11 bases that match TRBD1. The CDR3 extends over 14 amino acids. Germline V lookup: CDR1 SGHRS, CDR2 YFSETQ. The J segment lost 4 bases and the V segment lost 4 bases, leaving 3 bases of the junction unmatched. DNA for the CDR3: TGCGCCAGCAGCGGACAGGGGGCAGGAGAGACCCAGTACTTC. It specifies CASSGQGAGETQYF. Supplemented by reference TRBV5-1 and TRBJ2-5, the full variable domain reads KAGVTQTPRYLIKTRGQQVTLSCSPISGHRSVSWYQQTPGQGLQFLFEYFSETQRNKGNFPGRFSGRQFSNSRSEMNVSTLELGDSALYLCASSGQGAGETQYFGPGTRLLVL.

V is TRBV21-1 and J is TRBJ1-5; the table's D call, TRBD1, was not checked against the DNA. TRBV21-1 is reported as a pseudogene. CDR3 length: 20 amino acids. Here the CDR3 DNA reads TGTGCCAGCAGCAAAGAAACCCGCGACAGTCCACCCTATAGCAATCAGCCCCAGCATTTT. Protein product: CASSKETRDSPPYSNQPQHF.

The chain recombines TRBV10-1 with TRBJ1-1, with TRBD1 matching 7 bases. CDR3 size: 12 residues. Germline CDR1 is WNHNN and CDR2 is SYGVQD (reference sequence). Unmatched junction bases numbered 5, after V lost 2 bases and J lost 11 bases. CDR3 sequence: CASSEGGRGAFF. For the CDR3, the DNA is TGCGCCAGCAGTGAGGGGGGCAGGGGGGCTTTCTTT.

The chain couples TRBV20-1 to TRBJ2-5; D gene ambiguous. The germline V gene has CDR1 DFQATT and CDR2 SNEGSKA (reference sequence). The CDR3 totals 11 residues. V was pared by 3 bases and J by 5 bases, with 7 bases between. CDR3 residues: CSARLYETQYF. CDR3 nucleotides: TGCAGTGCTAGGCTCTACGAGACCCAGTACTTC.

The chain links TRBV5-6 to TRBJ1-3; D remains unclear. V lost 5 bases to trimming and J lost 4 bases, with 10 bases between them. CDR3 length equals 13 residues. CDR1 and CDR2 from the germline V gene are SGHDT and YYEEEE. The CDR3 sequence: CASSDTWGNTIYF. CDR3 DNA: TGTGCCAGCAGTGACACGTGGGGAAACACCATATATTTT.

The chain carries TRBV27 and TRBJ2-7; the D is unclear. This CDR3 region has 14 residues. CDR1 and CDR2 (germline): MNHEY, SMNVEV (reference sequence). V was clipped by 2 bases and J by 3 bases, with 11 bases between them. The CDR3 spells CASSLLPEVYEQYF. The CDR3 bases are TGTGCCAGCAGTTTACTTCCAGAGGTCTACGAGCAGTACTTC.

This sequence joins TRBV19 and TRBJ1-5, with D uncertain. The CDR3 sequence is 14 residues long. Trimming removed 3 bases at V and 4 bases at J, with 10 bases between. Germline CDR1 and CDR2: LNHDA and SQIVND (reference sequence). CDR3 DNA sequence: TGTGCCAGTAGTATTGCACAGATTAATCAGCCCCAGCATTTT. It yields the protein CASSIAQINQPQHF.

This chain joins TRBV6-5 and TRBJ1-6; 9 nucleotides match TRBD1. Germline V gene sequence: CDR1 MNHEY, CDR2 SVGAGI. The CDR3 runs to 15 residues. V gave up 6 bases and J gave up 10 bases; unmatched junction bases: 10. The DNA of the CDR3 is TGTGCCAGCAGGCTACCGGGACAGGGTAGCTCACCCCTCCACTTT. This gives the protein CASRLPGQGSSPLHF.